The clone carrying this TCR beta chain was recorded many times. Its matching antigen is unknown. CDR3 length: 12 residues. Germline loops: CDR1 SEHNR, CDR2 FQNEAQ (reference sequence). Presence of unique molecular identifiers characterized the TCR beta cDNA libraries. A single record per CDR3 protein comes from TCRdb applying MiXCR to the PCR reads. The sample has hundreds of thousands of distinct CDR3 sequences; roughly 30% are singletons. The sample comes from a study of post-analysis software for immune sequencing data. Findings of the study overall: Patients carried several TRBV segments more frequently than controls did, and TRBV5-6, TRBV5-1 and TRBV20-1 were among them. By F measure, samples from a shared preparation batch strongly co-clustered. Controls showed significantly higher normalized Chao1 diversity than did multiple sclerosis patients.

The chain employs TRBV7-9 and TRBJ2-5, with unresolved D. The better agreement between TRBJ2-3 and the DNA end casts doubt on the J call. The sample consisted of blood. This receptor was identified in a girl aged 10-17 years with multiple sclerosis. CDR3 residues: CASSFSGETQYF. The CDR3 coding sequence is TGTGCCAGCAGTTTCTCAGGAGAGACGCAGTATTTT.